This entry lists 5 T cell receptor beta chains sequenced from one sample in a study of T cells in Graves' hyperthyroidism and ophthalmopathy. RNA transcripts gave rise to amplified TCR beta CDR3 regions. The primer set for the first-round RT-PCR of the TCR CDR3 was HTBI. MiXCR was run by TCRdb on the multiplex PCR reads, yielding one entry per CDR3 protein. The sample carries 360,000 or so distinct CDR3 sequences, about 18% recorded once. Sequencing was done on a sample of blood. These receptor sequences come from a woman under 30 with Graves' hyperthyroidism.

There are many counts of this clonotype. The rearrangement links TRBV10-3 to TRBJ2-5; tentative D call: TRBD1 (6 bases). Germline CDR1 reads ENHRY; CDR2 reads SYGVKD. V shed 5 bases and J shed 2 bases, with 12 bases lying between them. The CDR3 runs 14 residues. Here the CDR3 reads CAISLGQRQETQYF. The DNA for the CDR3 is TGTGCCATCAGTCTTGGACAGAGACAAGAGACCCAGTACTTC.

This clonotype was seen at least ten times. The chain has TRBV10-3 and TRBJ2-7, with TRBD1 matching 7 bases. V was clipped by 6 bases and J by 2 bases; unmatched bases: 10. This CDR3 has 15 residues. The germline V gene encodes CDR1 ENHRY and CDR2 SYGVKD. The CDR3 loop reads CAIRGQSGYPYEQYF. The CDR3 nucleotides read TGTGCCATCAGGGGACAGTCGGGGTATCCCTACGAGCAGTACTTC.

This clonotype has a handful of counts. J is TRBJ1-1 and V is TRBV6-1, with TRBD1 as a possible D gene (5 bases). Germline V lookup: CDR1 MNHNS, CDR2 SASEGT. This CDR3 region has 14 residues. The V and J ends lost 6 bases and 5 bases respectively, with 16 bases between them. CDR3 DNA sequence: TGTGCCAGCAGGACAAGGGCAGGGTGGACTGAAGCTTTCTTT. It yields the protein CASRTRAGWTEAFF.

There are many counts of this clonotype. The chain employs TRBV11-2 and TRBJ1-5; TRBD1 matches 7 bases. The germline V gene has CDR1 SGHAT and CDR2 FQNNGV. With V trimmed by 5 bases and J by 3 bases, 4 bases remained unmatched. The CDR3 sequence is 14 residues long. The CDR3 loop is CASSKGQNNQPQHF. The CDR3 nucleotides are TGTGCCAGCAGCAAGGGACAGAACAATCAGCCCCAGCATTTT.

This clonotype came up many times. The chain joins TRBV25-1 to TRBJ2-7; D unresolved. From germline, CDR1 is MGHDK and CDR2 SYGVNS. The CDR3 runs to 14 residues. V lost 4 bases and J lost 5, with 15 bases in between. The CDR3 nucleotides are TGTGCCAGCAGTGGGACGACGGTGGTGAACGAGCAGTACTTC. Protein: CASSGTTVVNEQYF.